Listed below are T cell receptor beta chains from one sample, sequenced in a study of OX40 agonist ivuxolimab in advanced cancers. Produced via immunoSEQ multiplex PCR; TCRdb's table is partial and in-frame only. The repertoire holds under 85,000 clones, with about nine tenths as singletons. Sequencing was performed on CD4+ or CD8+ T cells sorted from blood, taken in a trial of the OX40 agonist ivuxolimab. These receptors were obtained from an adult with an advanced solid tumor such as melanoma, head and neck, liver or kidney cancer. Each CDR3 is given with its conserved first and last residue. Each record gives: clone size, V gene, J gene, D gene, CDR3 protein, CDR3 DNA. D genes are given only for firm matches. Some rows have no size entry. The others give once, few or many, or a class for an expanded clone.

>-|TRBV6-1|TRBJ1-5|TRBD1
CASNLDRGHNQPQHF
TGTGCCAGCAACCTAGACAGGGGGCACAATCAGCCCCAGCATTTT
>once|TRBV10-3|TRBJ1-2|-
CAISEEGTHGYTF
TGTGCCATCAGTGAGGAAGGGACTCATGGCTACACCTTC
>-|TRBV18|TRBJ1-1|-
CASSPSRHTEAFF
TGTGCCAGCTCACCCAGTAGACACACTGAAGCTTTCTTT
>-|TRBV6-6|TRBJ2-7|-
CASSYSKTSYEQYF
TGTGCCAGCAGTTACTCTAAAACCTCCTACGAGCAGTACTTC
>once|TRBV6-1|TRBJ2-7|TRBD1
CASSDGRDRVSYEQYF
TGTGCCAGCAGTGACGGAAGGGACAGGGTCTCCTACGAGCAGTACTTC
>once|TRBV19|TRBJ1-4|-
CASSIQGVATNEKLFF
TGTGCCAGTAGTATTCAGGGAGTGGCAACTAATGAAAAACTGTTTTTT
>-|TRBV7-9|TRBJ1-5|-
CASSYAGGMSNQPQHF
TGTGCCAGCAGCTACGCGGGCGGGATGAGCAATCAGCCCCAGCATTTT
>-|TRBV4-2|TRBJ2-7|TRBD1
CASSQWGQSANEQYF
TGTGCCAGCAGCCAATGGGGACAGTCAGCAAACGAGCAGTACTTC
>-|TRBV6-6|TRBJ2-4|-
CASSYSAEGSNIQYF
TGTGCCAGCAGTTACTCGGCAGAGGGCTCGAACATTCAGTACTTC
>-|TRBV7-6|TRBJ1-1|-
CASSSEDWERMNTEAFF
TGTGCCAGCAGCTCCGAAGACTGGGAAAGAATGAACACTGAAGCTTTCTTT
>-|TRBV10-3|TRBJ1-5|-
CAISEERESQPQHF
TGTGCCATCAGTGAAGAGAGGGAATCCCAGCCCCAGCATTTT
>-|TRBV6-1|TRBJ1-3|-
CASSEAGSGNTIYF
TGTGCCAGCAGTGAAGCAGGGTCTGGAAACACCATATATTTT
>-|TRBV7-9|TRBJ1-1|-
CASSFPQGDTEAFF
TGTGCCAGCAGCTTTCCACAGGGTGACACTGAAGCTTTCTTT
>once|TRBV19|TRBJ1-4|-
CASSMMIHNEKLFF
TGTGCCAGTAGTATGATGATCCACAATGAAAAACTGTTTTTT
>-|TRBV2|TRBJ1-2|-
CASSADRASYGYTF
TGTGCCAGCAGTGCGGACCGGGCTAGTTATGGCTACACCTTC
>once|TRBV19|TRBJ1-3|-
CASSIPRGGYSGNTIYF
TGTGCCAGTAGTATTCCCCGCGGAGGTTACTCTGGAAACACCATATATTTT
>-|TRBV10-3|TRBJ1-4|TRBD1
CAISPTGRGTNEKLFF
TGTGCCATCAGTCCGACAGGGAGAGGTACTAATGAAAAACTGTTTTTT
>-|TRBV11-1|TRBJ2-7|-
CASSSLVKRGSYEQYF
TGTGCCAGCAGCTCCTTGGTCAAGAGGGGCTCCTACGAGCAGTACTTC
>-|TRBV15|TRBJ1-5|-
CATTHRENQPQHF
TGTGCCACCACACACAGGGAAAATCAGCCCCAGCATTTT
>-|TRBV7-6|TRBJ2-7|-
CASSLVAAAGLYEQYF
TGTGCCAGCAGCTTAGTCGCAGCGGCGGGACTCTACGAGCAGTACTTC
>-|TRBV10-2|TRBJ1-5|-
CASSEMGIGLGNQPQHF
TGCGCCAGCAGTGAGATGGGTATAGGCCTTGGCAATCAGCCCCAGCATTTT
>-|TRBV27|TRBJ1-1|-
CARLLGAPSQSEAFF
TGTGCCAGACTCCTAGGGGCCCCCAGTCAGTCTGAAGCTTTCTTT
>-|TRBV4-2|TRBJ2-2|TRBD1
CASSQDRSYRTGRTGELFF
TGTGCCAGCAGCCAAGATCGGTCTTATAGGACAGGGCGGACCGGGGAGCTGTTTTTT
>-|TRBV5-1|TRBJ2-3|-
CASRHTGVDTQYF
TGCGCCAGCAGGCACACAGGCGTTGATACGCAGTATTTT
>-|TRBV5-6|TRBJ2-5|-
CASSSLAGAVETQYF
TGTGCCAGCAGCTCTCTTGCAGGGGCTGTGGAGACCCAGTACTTC
>once|TRBV19|TRBJ1-5|TRBD1
CASSITGANQPQHF
TGTGCCAGTAGTATCACAGGGGCAAATCAGCCCCAGCATTTT
>-|TRBV25-1|TRBJ1-3|-
CASSPPAHSGNTIYF
TGTGCCAGTTCCCCACCGGCGCACTCTGGAAACACCATATATTTT
>once|TRBV18|TRBJ2-7|TRBD1
CASSPTRDRVHEQYF
TGTGCCAGCTCACCGACCCGGGACAGGGTCCACGAGCAGTACTTC
>-|TRBV9|TRBJ2-2|TRBD2
CASSVVAGGNTGELFF
TGTGCCAGCAGCGTAGTAGCGGGAGGGAACACCGGGGAGCTGTTTTTT
>-|TRBV29-1|TRBJ2-7|-
CSVERGRHEQYF
TGCAGCGTTGAAAGAGGGCGCCACGAGCAGTACTTC
>-|TRBV7-8|TRBJ2-3|-
CASSQPDTQYF
TGTGCCAGCAGCCAGCCAGATACGCAGTATTTT
>-|TRBV18|TRBJ1-4|-
CASSQGLTNEKLFF
TGTGCCAGCTCACAGGGATTGACTAATGAAAAACTGTTTTTT
>-|TRBV5-1|TRBJ2-7|TRBD1
CASSYQRDRDEQYF
TGCGCCAGCAGCTACCAAAGGGACAGGGACGAGCAGTACTTC
>-|TRBV27|TRBJ1-5|-
CASSLVGGIENQPQHF
TGTGCCAGCAGTTTGGTAGGGGGGATAGAGAATCAGCCCCAGCATTTT
>-|TRBV5-1|TRBJ1-4|TRBD1
CASSLEGQGGEKLFF
TGCGCCAGCAGCTTGGAGGGACAGGGAGGGGAAAAACTGTTTTTT
>-|TRBV5-1|TRBJ1-2|-
CASTPGPYLDGYTF
TGCGCCAGCACCCCCGGGCCTTACCTAGATGGCTACACCTTC
>-|TRBV9|TRBJ1-4|-
CASSVAVRGADEKLFF
TGTGCCAGCAGCGTAGCGGTAAGAGGGGCGGATGAAAAACTGTTTTTT
>-|TRBV5-1|TRBJ2-1|TRBD2
CASSLDLAGYNEQFF
TGCGCCAGCAGCTTGGACCTAGCGGGATACAATGAGCAGTTCTTC
>-|TRBV7-9|TRBJ2-2|-
CASLGRERTGELFF
TGTGCCAGCCTAGGACGGGAGCGGACCGGGGAGCTGTTTTTT
>-|TRBV7-7|TRBJ2-2|-
CASSRGENTGELFF
TGTGCTAGCAGCCGCGGGGAGAACACCGGGGAGCTGTTTTTT
>-|TRBV12-5|TRBJ1-1|-
CASGSRRVTEAFF
TGTGCTAGTGGTTCCCGACGGGTCACTGAAGCTTTCTTT
>-|TRBV6-1|TRBJ2-5|-
CASSKLETQYF
TGTGCCAGCAGCAAATTAGAGACCCAGTACTTC
>-|TRBV15|TRBJ2-5|-
CATSATPRQETQYF
TGTGCCACCAGCGCCACCCCTAGGCAAGAGACCCAGTACTTC
>-|TRBV6-7|TRBJ2-7|TRBD1
CASSWTGTYEQYF
TGTGCCAGCAGTTGGACAGGAACCTACGAGCAGTACTTC
>-|TRBV5-1|TRBJ2-5|-
CASSLTRAETQYF
TGCGCCAGCAGCTTGACAAGGGCCGAGACCCAGTACTTC
>-|TRBV6-5|TRBJ1-3|TRBD1
CASSYSQGALGNTIYF
TGTGCCAGCAGTTACTCCCAGGGGGCGCTTGGAAACACCATATATTTT
>-|TRBV27|TRBJ2-3|-
CASSPHSLNGRSFTGPDTQYF
TGTGCCAGCAGTCCACACTCATTAAACGGGAGAAGTTTTACGGGCCCAGATACGCAGTATTTT